Detailed here is one T cell receptor beta chain. Its specificity is not known. J gave up 5 bases and V 7 bases, and 7 bases lay outside the gene matches. The CDR3 runs 13 residues. The germline gives CDR1 MNHNY, CDR2 SVGAGI (reference sequence). The sample is drawn from a study of memory B cells and T cells in multiple sclerosis. CFSE-dim autoproliferating and CFSE-high non-proliferating T cells from unstimulated culture were sequenced separately. Roughly 5.2x10^7 CFSE-labeled PBMCs were cultured less than eight days unstimulated, then replicate wells were pooled. CFSE at 0.5 uM labeled the PBMCs, which were then cultured unstimulated. Sequenced by immunoSEQ multiplex PCR; TCRdb stores in-frame clones only, minus some. The data show about 45,000 clones, approximately 80% seen once.

This chain connects TRBV6-6 to TRBJ2-5; 7 nucleotides line up with TRBD1. Sequenced input: PBMCs from blood kept in culture. The receptor's source is a human donor with multiple sclerosis. For the CDR3, the DNA is TGTGCCAGCATCCCCACAGGGGTGGAGACCCAGTACTTC. This sequence encodes CASIPTGVETQYF.